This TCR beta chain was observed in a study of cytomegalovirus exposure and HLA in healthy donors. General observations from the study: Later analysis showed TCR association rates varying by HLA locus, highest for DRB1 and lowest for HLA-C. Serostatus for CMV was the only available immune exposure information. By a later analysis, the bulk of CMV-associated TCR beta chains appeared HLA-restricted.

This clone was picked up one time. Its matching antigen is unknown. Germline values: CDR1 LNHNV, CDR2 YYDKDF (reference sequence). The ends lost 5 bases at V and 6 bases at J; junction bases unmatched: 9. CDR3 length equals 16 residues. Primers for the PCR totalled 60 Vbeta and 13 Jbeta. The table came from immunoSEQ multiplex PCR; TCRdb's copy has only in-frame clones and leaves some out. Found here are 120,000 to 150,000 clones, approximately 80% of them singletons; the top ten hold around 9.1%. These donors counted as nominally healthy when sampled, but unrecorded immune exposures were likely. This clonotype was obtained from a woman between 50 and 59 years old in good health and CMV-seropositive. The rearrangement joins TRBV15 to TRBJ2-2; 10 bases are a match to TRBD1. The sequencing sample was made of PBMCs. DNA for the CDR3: TGTGCCACCAGCCCCATGGACAGGGGGAGGGCCGGGGAGCTGTTTTTT. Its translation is CATSPMDRGRAGELFF.